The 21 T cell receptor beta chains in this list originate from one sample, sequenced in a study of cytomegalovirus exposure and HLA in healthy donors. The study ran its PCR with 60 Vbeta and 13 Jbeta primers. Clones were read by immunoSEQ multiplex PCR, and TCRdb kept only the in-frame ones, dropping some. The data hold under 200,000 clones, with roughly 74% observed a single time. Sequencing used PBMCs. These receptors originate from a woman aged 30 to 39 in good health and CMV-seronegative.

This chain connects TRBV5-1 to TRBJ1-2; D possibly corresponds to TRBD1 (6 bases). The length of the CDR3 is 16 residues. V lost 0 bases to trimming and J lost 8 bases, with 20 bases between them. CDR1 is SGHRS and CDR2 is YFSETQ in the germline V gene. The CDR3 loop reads CASSLAGTPGRRGYTF. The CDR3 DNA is TGCGCCAGCAGCTTGGCAGGGACACCAGGAAGGAGGGGCTACACCTTC.

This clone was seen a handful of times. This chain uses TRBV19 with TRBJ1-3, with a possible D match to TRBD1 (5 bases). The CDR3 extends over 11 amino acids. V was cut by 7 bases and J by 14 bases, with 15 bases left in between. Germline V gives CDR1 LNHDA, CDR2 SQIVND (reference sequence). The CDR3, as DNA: TGTGCCAGTAAGGACATCTCTACCGTATATTTT. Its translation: CASKDISTVYF.

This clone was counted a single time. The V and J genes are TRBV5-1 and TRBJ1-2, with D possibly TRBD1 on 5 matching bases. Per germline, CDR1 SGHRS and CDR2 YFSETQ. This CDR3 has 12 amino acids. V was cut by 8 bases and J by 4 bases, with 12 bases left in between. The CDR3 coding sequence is TGCGCCAGTACCGGGGGAGGCTATGGCTACACCTTC. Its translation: CASTGGGYGYTF. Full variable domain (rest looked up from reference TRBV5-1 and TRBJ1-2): KAGVTQTPRYLIKTRGQQVTLSCSPISGHRSVSWYQQTPGQGLQFLFEYFSETQRNKGNFPGRFSGRQFSNSRSEMNVSTLELGDSALYLCASTGGGYGYTFGSGTRLTVV.

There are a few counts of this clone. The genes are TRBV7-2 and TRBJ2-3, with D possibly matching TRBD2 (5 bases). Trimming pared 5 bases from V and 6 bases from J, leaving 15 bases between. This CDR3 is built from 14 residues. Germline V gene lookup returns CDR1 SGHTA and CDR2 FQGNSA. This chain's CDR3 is CASSPLLGGDTQYF. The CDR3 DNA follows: TGTGCCAGCAGCCCCCTCTTGGGCGGGGATACGCAGTATTTT.

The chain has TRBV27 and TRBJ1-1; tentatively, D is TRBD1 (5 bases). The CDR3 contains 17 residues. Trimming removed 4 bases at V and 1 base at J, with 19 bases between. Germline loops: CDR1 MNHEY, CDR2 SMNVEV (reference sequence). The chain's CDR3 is CASSSGPRVSANTEAFF. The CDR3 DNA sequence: TGTGCCAGCAGTTCCGGCCCCAGGGTTTCTGCGAACACTGAAGCTTTCTTT.

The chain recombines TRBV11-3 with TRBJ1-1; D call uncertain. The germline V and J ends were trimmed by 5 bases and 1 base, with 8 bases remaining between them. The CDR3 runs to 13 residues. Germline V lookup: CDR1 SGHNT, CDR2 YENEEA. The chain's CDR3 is CASSRRENTEAFF. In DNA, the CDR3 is TGTGCCAGCAGCCGCCGGGAGAACACTGAAGCTTTCTTT.

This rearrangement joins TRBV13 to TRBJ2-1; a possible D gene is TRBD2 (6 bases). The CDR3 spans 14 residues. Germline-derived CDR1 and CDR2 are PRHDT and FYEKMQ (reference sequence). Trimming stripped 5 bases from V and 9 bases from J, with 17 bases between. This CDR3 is CASSLPFPGVEQFF. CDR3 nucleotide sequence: TGTGCCAGCAGCCTCCCCTTTCCGGGGGTTGAGCAGTTCTTC.

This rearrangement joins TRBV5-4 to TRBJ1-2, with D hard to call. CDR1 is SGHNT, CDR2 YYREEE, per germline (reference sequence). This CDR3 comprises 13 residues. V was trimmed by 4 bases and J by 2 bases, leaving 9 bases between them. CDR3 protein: CASSLTTNYGYTF. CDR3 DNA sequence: TGTGCCAGCAGCCTCACAACAAACTATGGCTACACCTTC.

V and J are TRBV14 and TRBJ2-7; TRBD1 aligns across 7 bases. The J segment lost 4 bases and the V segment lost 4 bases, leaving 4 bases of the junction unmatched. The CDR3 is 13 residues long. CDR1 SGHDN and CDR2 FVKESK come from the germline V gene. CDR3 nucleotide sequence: TGTGCCAGCAGCCGGGACAGAATGTACGAGCAGTACTTC. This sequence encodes CASSRDRMYEQYF.

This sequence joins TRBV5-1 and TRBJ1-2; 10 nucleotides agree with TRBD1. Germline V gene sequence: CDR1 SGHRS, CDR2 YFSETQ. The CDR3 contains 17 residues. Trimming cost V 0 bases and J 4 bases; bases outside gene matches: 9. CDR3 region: CASSLATLGTGVYGYTF. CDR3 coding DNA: TGCGCCAGCAGCTTGGCTACCCTCGGGACAGGGGTCTATGGCTACACCTTC.

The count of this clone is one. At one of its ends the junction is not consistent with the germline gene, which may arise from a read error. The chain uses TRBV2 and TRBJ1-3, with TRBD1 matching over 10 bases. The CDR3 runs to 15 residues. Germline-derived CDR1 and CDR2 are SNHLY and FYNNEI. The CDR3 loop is CASRPGTGDGDTIYF. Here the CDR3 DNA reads TGTGCCAGCAGACCCGGGACAGGGGATGGAGACACCATATATTTT.

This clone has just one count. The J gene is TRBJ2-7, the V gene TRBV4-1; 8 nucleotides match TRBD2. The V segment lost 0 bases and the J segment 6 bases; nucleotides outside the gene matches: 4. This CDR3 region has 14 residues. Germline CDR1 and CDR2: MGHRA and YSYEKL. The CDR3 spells CASSQDGSGAEQYF. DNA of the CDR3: TGCGCCAGCAGCCAAGACGGTAGCGGGGCCGAGCAGTACTTC.

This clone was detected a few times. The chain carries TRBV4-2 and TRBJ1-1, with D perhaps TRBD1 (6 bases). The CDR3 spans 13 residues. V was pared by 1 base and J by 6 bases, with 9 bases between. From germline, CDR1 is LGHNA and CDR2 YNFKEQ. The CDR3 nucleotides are TGTGCCAGCAGCCAAGGGGGGCTTGCTGAAGCTTTCTTT. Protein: CASSQGGLAEAFF.

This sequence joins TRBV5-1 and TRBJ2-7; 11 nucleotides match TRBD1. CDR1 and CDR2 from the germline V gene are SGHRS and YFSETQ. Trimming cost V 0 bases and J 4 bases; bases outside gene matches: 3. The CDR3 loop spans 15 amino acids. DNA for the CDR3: TGCGCCAGCAGCTTGGCCGGGACAGGGGGGTACGAGCAGTACTTC. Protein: CASSLAGTGGYEQYF.

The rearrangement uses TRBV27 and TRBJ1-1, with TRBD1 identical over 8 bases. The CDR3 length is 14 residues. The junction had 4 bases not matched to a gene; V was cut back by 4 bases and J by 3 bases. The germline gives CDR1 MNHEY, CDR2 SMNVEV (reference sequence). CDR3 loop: CASSYETGDTEAFF. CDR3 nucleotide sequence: TGTGCCAGCAGTTACGAGACAGGGGACACTGAAGCTTTCTTT.

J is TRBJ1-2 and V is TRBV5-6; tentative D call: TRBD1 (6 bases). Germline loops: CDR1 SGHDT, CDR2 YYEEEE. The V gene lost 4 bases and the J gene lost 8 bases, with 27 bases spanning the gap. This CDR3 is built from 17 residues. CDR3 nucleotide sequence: TGTGCCAGCAGCCCATCATATCTCGGGACATCTGGGCAAGGCTACACCTTC. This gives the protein CASSPSYLGTSGQGYTF.

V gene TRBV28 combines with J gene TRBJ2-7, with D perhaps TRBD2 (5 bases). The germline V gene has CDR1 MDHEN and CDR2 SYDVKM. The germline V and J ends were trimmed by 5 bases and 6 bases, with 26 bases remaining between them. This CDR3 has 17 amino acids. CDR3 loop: CASSPTYGVAGVSEQYF. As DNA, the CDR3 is TGTGCCAGCAGTCCCACCTACGGGGTAGCTGGGGTGAGCGAGCAGTACTTC.

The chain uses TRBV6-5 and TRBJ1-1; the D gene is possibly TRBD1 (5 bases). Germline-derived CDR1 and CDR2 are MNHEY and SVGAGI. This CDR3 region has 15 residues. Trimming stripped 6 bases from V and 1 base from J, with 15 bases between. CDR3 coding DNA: TGTGCCAGCAGCCTCAGTTCAGGGTCGAACACTGAAGCTTTCTTT. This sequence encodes CASSLSSGSNTEAFF.

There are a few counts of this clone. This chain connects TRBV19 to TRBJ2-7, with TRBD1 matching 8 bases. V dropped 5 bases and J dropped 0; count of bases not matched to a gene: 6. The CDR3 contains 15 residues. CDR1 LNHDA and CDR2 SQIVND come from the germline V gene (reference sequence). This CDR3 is CASSQDRASSYEQYF. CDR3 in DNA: TGTGCCAGTAGTCAGGACAGGGCAAGCTCCTACGAGCAGTACTTC.

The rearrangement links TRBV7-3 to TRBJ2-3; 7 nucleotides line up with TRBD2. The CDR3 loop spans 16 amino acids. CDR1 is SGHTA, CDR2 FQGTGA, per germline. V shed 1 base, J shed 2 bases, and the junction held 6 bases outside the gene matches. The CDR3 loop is CASSLIGGGYTDTQYF. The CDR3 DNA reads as TGTGCCAGCAGCTTAATAGGCGGGGGTTACACAGATACGCAGTATTTT.

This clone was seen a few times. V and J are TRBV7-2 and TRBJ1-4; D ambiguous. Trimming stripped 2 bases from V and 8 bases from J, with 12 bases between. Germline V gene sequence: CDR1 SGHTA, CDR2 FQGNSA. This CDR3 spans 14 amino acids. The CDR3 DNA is TGTGCCAGCAGCTTACAGTCGGGTGCGGAAAAACTGTTTTTT. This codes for CASSLQSGAEKLFF.